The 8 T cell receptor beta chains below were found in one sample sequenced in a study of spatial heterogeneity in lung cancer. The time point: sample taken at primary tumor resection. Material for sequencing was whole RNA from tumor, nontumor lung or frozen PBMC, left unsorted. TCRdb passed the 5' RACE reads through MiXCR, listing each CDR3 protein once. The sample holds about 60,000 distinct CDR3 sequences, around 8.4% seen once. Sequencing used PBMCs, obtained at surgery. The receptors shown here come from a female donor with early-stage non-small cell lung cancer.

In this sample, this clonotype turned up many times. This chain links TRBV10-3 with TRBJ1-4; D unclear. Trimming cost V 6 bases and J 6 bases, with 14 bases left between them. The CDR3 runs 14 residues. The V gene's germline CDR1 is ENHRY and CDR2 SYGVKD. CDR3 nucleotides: TGTGCCATCAGAGCGCAGGTGTCCGATGAAAAACTGTTTTTT. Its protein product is CAIRAQVSDEKLFF.

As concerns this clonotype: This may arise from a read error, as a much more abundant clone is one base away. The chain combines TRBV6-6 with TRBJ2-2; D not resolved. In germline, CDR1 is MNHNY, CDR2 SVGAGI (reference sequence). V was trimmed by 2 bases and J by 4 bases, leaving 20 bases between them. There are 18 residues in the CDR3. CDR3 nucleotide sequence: TGTGCCAGCAGTTACACGATTCACCGGGCCAGGAGCACCGGGGAGCTGTTTTTT. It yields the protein CASSYTIHRARSTGELFF.

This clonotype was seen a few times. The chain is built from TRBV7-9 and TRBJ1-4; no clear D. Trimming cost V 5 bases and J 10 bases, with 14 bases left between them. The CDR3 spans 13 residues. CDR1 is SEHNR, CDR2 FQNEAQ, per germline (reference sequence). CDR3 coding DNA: TGTGCCAGCAGCCATCCCGGAGTCAGAAAACTGTTTTTT. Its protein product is CASSHPGVRKLFF.

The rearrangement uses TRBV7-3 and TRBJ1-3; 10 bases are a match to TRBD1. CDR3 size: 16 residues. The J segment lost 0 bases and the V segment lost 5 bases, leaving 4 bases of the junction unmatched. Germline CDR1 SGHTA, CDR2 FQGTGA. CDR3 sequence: CASSLRDRGSGNTIYF. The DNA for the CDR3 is TGTGCCAGCAGCCTAAGGGACAGGGGCTCTGGAAACACCATATATTTT.

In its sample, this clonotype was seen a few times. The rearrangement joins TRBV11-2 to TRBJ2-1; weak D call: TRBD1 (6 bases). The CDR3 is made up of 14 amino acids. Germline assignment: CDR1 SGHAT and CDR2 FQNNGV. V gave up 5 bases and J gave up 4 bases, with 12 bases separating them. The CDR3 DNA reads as TGTGCCAGCAGCCCCCCCGGACAGTACAATGAGCAGTTCTTC. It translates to CASSPPGQYNEQFF.

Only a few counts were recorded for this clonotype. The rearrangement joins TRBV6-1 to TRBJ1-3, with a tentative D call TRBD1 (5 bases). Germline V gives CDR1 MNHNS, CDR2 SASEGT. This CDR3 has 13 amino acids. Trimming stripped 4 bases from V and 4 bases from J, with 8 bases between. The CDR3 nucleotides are TGTGCCAGCAGTGCGGACACCGGAAACACCATATATTTT. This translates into CASSADTGNTIYF.

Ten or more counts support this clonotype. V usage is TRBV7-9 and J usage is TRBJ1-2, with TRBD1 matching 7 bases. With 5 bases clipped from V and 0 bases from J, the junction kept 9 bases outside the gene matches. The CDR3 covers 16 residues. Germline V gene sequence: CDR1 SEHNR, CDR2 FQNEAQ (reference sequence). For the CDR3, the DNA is TGTGCCAGCAGCGTGGGACAGTCTAGATCTAACTATGGCTACACCTTC. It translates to CASSVGQSRSNYGYTF. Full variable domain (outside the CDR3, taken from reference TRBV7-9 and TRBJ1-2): DTGVSQNPRHKITKRGQNVTFRCDPISEHNRLYWYRQTLGQGPEFLTYFQNEAQLEKSRLLSDRFSAERPKGSFSTLEIQRTEQGDSAMYLCASSVGQSRSNYGYTFGSGTRLTVV.

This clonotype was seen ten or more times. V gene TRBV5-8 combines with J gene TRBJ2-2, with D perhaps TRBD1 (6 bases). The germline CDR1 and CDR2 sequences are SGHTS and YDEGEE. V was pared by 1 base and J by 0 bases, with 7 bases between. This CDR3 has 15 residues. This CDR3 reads CASSLQGPNTGELFF. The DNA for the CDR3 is TGTGCCAGCAGCTTGCAGGGGCCGAACACCGGGGAGCTGTTTTTT.